This TCR beta chain is from a study of T cell repertoires in cytomegalovirus infection. TCRdb re-derived calls from the reads in MiXCR, one entry per CDR3 protein. The data hold about 490,000 distinct CDR3 sequences, with about 17% observed a single time. Germline V lookup: CDR1 LNHDA, CDR2 SQIVND (reference sequence). J gave up 4 bases and V 5 bases, and 18 bases lay outside the gene matches. The CDR3 is 18 amino acids. This receptor was identified in a human donor in good health (CMV status not recorded). Some clones in this sample may be carry-over from other donors' samples. The sequencing sample was made of CD8+ T cells from PBMCs. J is TRBJ1-1 and V is TRBV19, with TRBD1 identical over 8 bases. This chain's CDR3 is CASSLDSGTGWKGTEAFF. The CDR3 DNA sequence: TGTGCCAGTAGTCTGGATTCGGGGACAGGTTGGAAGGGCACTGAAGCTTTCTTT.